This is a list of T cell receptor beta chains from one sample in a study of technical replicates of blood from a few donors. This table comes from immunoSEQ multiplex PCR, and its TCRdb copy is limited to in-frame clones, with some not included. Counted here are 75,000 to 100,000 clones, around 90% occurring once; the ten biggest clones make up 0.27%. Sequencing used T cells isolated from PBMCs. Source of these receptors: a human donor in good health. Both conserved end residues are part of each CDR3. A D gene is named only where the DNA matches it firmly. Clone size is not always given. Where it is, it says once, few, many or a class for expanded clones.

D,V,J,size,DNA,CDR3
.,TRBV6-5,TRBJ1-1,.,TGTGCCAGCAGTTGGCAGGAGAACACTGAAGCTTTCTTT,CASSWQENTEAFF
TRBD1,TRBV6-1,TRBJ2-5,.,TGTGCCAGCAGTGAAAACAGGGGTGGGGAGACCCAGTACTTC,CASSENRGGETQYF
.,TRBV7-2,TRBJ1-5,.,TGTGCCAGCTCAATGACAGAGTACAATCAGCCCCAGCATTTT,CASSMTEYNQPQHF
.,TRBV28,TRBJ2-6,once,TGTGCCAGCTTGATGCGGGGGCGGTCCAACGTCCTGACTTTC,CASLMRGRSNVLTF
.,TRBV4-1,TRBJ2-2,few,TGCGCCAGCCAGGGCCCAGCCTCGAACACCGGGGAGCTGTTTTTT,CASQGPASNTGELFF
.,TRBV15,TRBJ2-7,.,TGTGCCACCAGCAGAGACCCCTTCCGACAGGCAGCCTACGAGCAGTACTTC,CATSRDPFRQAAYEQYF
TRBD1,TRBV5-4,TRBJ2-5,.,TGTGCCAGCACTCGACAGGGCCAAGAGACCCAGTACTTC,CASTRQGQETQYF
.,TRBV9,TRBJ1-2,.,TGTGCCAGCAGCGTAGATCTGGGGGCGAACTATGGCTACACCTTC,CASSVDLGANYGYTF
.,TRBV28,TRBJ2-7,.,TGTGCCAGCAGTGCGCCCCCCGGGACACACGAGCAGTACTTC,CASSAPPGTHEQYF
.,TRBV6-5,TRBJ1-2,.,TGTGCCAGCAGTTACTCTGGTCTGACAGACTACACCTTC,CASSYSGLTDYTF
TRBD1,TRBV4-1,TRBJ2-7,.,TGCGCCAGCAGCCAAGGGGCCGGGACAGGGGGTTACGAGCAGTACTTC,CASSQGAGTGGYEQYF
.,TRBV9,TRBJ2-1,.,TGTGCCAGCAGCGACGACGGAGACAATGAGCAGTTCTTC,CASSDDGDNEQFF
.,TRBV2,TRBJ2-3,.,TGTGCCAGCAGTGCGAGCACAGATACGCAGTATTTT,CASSASTDTQYF
TRBD2,TRBV9,TRBJ2-3,.,TGTGCCAGCAGCCTCCTAGCGGGTGGGACAGATACGCAGTATTTT,CASSLLAGGTDTQYF
TRBD1,TRBV5-1,TRBJ2-3,once,TGCGCCAGCAGTACCGGAAACAGGGGAAGTTCGACAGATACGCAGTATTTT,CASSTGNRGSSTDTQYF
.,TRBV6-5,TRBJ2-3,.,TGTGCCAGCAGTTACAGGGGAAGGAGCACAGATACGCAGTATTTT,CASSYRGRSTDTQYF
.,TRBV6-5,TRBJ1-6,.,TGTGCCAGCAGTTCCCCGGGGTTGTATAATTCACCCCTCCACTTT,CASSSPGLYNSPLHF